These 15 T cell receptor beta chains were sequenced from one sample in a study of blood T cell repertoires in COVID-19 (TCRdb year 2020). The library was prepared using the immunoSEQ multiplex PCR assay. TCRdb took this table from immuneACCESS and kept in-frame rearrangements with V and J called. Such tables lack part of the clones; where checked against another copy, unresolved V genes explain under half of the gap, and the rest is unexplained. The sample contains roughly 97,000 clones, over 65% of them found a single time. Under 30% of the sample goes to the ten largest clones. Input material: peripheral blood. The origin of the receptors is a man aged 60 to 69 with acute or convalescent COVID-19.

This clone turned up a few times. The chain couples TRBV6-2 or TRBV6-3 to TRBJ2-1; 10 nucleotides line up with TRBD2. Trimming took 2 bases from V and 8 from J; bases not matched to a gene: 6. CDR3 length: 15 residues. From germline, CDR1 is MNHEY and CDR2 SVGEGT. Written as DNA, the CDR3 is TGTGCCAGCAGTTACGCTAGCGGGAGCTCCTATGAGCAGTTCTTC. Its protein product is CASSYASGSSYEQFF.

This rearrangement joins TRBV18 to TRBJ1-5; TRBD1 aligns across 10 bases. The J segment lost 4 bases and the V segment lost 0 bases, leaving 3 bases of the junction unmatched. CDR3 length: 16 residues. In germline, CDR1 is KGHSH, CDR2 LQKENI. CDR3 bases: TGTGCCAGCTCACCACCGGGACAGGGGACGAATCAGCCCCAGCATTTT. Encoded protein: CASSPPGQGTNQPQHF.

The chain joins TRBV5-6 to TRBJ2-2; 12 bases align to TRBD2. The germline CDR1 and CDR2 sequences are SGHDT and YYEEEE. There are 17 residues in the CDR3. V shed 0 bases and J 5 bases; nucleotides not matched to a gene: 5. CDR3 amino acids: CASSLELAGGKTGELFF. As DNA, the CDR3 is TGTGCCAGCAGCTTGGAGCTAGCGGGAGGGAAAACCGGGGAGCTGTTTTTT.

The chain carries TRBV18 and TRBJ2-2; D possibly corresponds to TRBD2 (6 bases). The CDR3 length is 15 residues. Germline lookup yields CDR1 KGHSH and CDR2 LQKENI. V was cut by 6 bases and J by 4 bases, with 15 bases left in between. The DNA for the CDR3 is TGTGCCAGCTCGCTAAGCGGGCCCTCCACCGGGGAGCTGTTTTTT. Protein product: CASSLSGPSTGELFF.

This chain links TRBV29-1 with TRBJ2-1; D call uncertain. The CDR3 totals 14 residues. The germline CDR1 and CDR2 sequences are SQVTM and ANQGSEA. The V end was cut by 2 bases, the J end by 9 bases, with 17 bases between. In nucleotides, the CDR3 is TGCAGCGTTGAACTCCGTCTCCCTTCGAGTGAGCAGTTCTTC. Its protein is CSVELRLPSSEQFF.

Written as DNA, the CDR3 is TGTGCCAGCAGCGTAGCTTCTGGAGGGAGGGCTTTCTTT. Translation gives CASSVASGGRAFF. The chain recombines TRBV9 with TRBJ1-1; no reliable D call. V dropped 0 bases and J dropped 11 bases, with 14 bases sitting between them. The CDR3 is 13 amino acids. The germline V gene encodes CDR1 SGDLS and CDR2 YYNGEE. Drawing the rest from reference TRBV9 and TRBJ1-1, the complete variable domain is DSGVTQTPKHLITATGQRVTLRCSPRSGDLSVYWYQQSLDQGLQFLIQYYNGEERAKGNILERFSAQQFPDLHSELNLSSLELGDSALYFCASSVASGGRAFFGQGTRLTVV.

The V and J genes are TRBV3-1 (or the pseudogene TRBV3-2) and TRBJ1-2; D perhaps matches TRBD1 (6 bases). Germline CDR1 and CDR2: LGHDT and YNNKEL (reference sequence). CDR3 size: 13 residues. The ends were cut back, 1 base at V and 8 bases at J, with 11 bases in the middle. The CDR3 reads CASSQVRGGGYTF. For the CDR3, the DNA is TGTGCCAGCAGCCAAGTCAGGGGCGGGGGCTACACCTTC.

The chain carries TRBV13 and TRBJ2-5; D remains unclear. The CDR3 sequence is 12 residues long. The V gene lost 2 bases and the J gene lost 4 bases, with 5 bases spanning the gap. CDR1 and CDR2 from the germline V gene are PRHDT and FYEKMQ (reference sequence). CDR3 bases: TGTGCCAGCAGCTTATCCCTAGAGACCCAGTACTTC. Translated: CASSLSLETQYF. The full variable domain, rest sourced from reference TRBV13 and TRBJ2-5, is AAGVIQSPRHLIKEKRETATLKCYPIPRHDTVYWYQQGPGQDPQFLISFYEKMQSDKGSIPDRFSAQQFSDYHSELNMSSLELGDSALYFCASSLSLETQYFGPGTRLLVL.

V and J are TRBV5-6 and TRBJ2-6; TRBD1 aligns across 8 bases. Germline trimming cut 2 bases from V and 4 bases from J; bases unmatched to any gene: 8. The CDR3 is 17 amino acids. Germline CDR1 SGHDT, CDR2 YYEEEE. The CDR3: CASSFSGQGRGANVLTF. The CDR3 DNA sequence: TGTGCCAGCAGCTTTTCCGGACAGGGAAGAGGGGCCAACGTCCTGACTTTC.

This clone was recorded only once. The rearrangement uses TRBV6-5 and TRBJ1-4, with D hard to call. Trimming cost V 8 bases and J 2 bases, with 12 bases left between them. Germline V gene sequence: CDR1 MNHEY, CDR2 SVGAGI. The CDR3 is 14 amino acids. CDR3 amino acids: CASQDAITNEKLFF. In DNA form, the CDR3 reads TGTGCCAGCCAGGATGCGATTACTAATGAAAAACTGTTTTTT.

V is TRBV3-1 (or the pseudogene TRBV3-2) and J is TRBJ1-1; tentative D call: TRBD1 (5 bases). The germline CDR1 and CDR2 sequences are LGHDT and YNNKEL (reference sequence). V shed 4 bases and J shed 3 bases, with 12 bases lying between them. This CDR3 region has 14 residues. DNA for the CDR3: TGTGCCAGCAGCCGAAGAGGAGGGGACACTGAAGCTTTCTTT. Protein: CASSRRGGDTEAFF.

The rearrangement joins TRBV27 to TRBJ2-1; 7 positions match TRBD2. V lost 3 bases and J lost 5; bases outside the gene matches: 4. Germline values: CDR1 MNHEY, CDR2 SMNVEV (reference sequence). CDR3 length: 14 amino acids. The CDR3 reads CASSFQTSNNEQFF. DNA for the CDR3: TGTGCCAGCAGTTTCCAGACTAGCAACAATGAGCAGTTCTTC.

This sequence joins TRBV3-1 (or the pseudogene TRBV3-2) and TRBJ1-1, with D tentatively TRBD1 (5 bases). The germline V and J ends were trimmed by 7 bases and 1 base, with 16 bases remaining between them. CDR1 and CDR2 (germline): LGHDT, YNNKEL (reference sequence). The CDR3 is 15 amino acids. DNA for the CDR3: TGTGCCAGCACCCCAAGGGTGCAGGGGAACACTGAAGCTTTCTTT. This gives the protein CASTPRVQGNTEAFF.

This clone was observed a single time. The rearrangement links TRBV5-5 to TRBJ2-2, with TRBD2 matching 9 bases. V was clipped by 0 bases and J by 0 bases; unmatched bases: 9. The CDR3 is 19 residues long. CDR1 and CDR2 (germline): SGHKS, YYEKEE (reference sequence). DNA for the CDR3: TGTGCCAGCAGCTTGGCCGCGCTAGCGGGATTCGCGAACACCGGGGAGCTGTTTTTT. As protein: CASSLAALAGFANTGELFF.

This chain connects TRBV19 to TRBJ2-2; 10 bases line up with TRBD1. This CDR3 has 15 residues. Unmatched junction bases numbered 3, after V lost 5 bases and J lost 3 bases. Germline V CDR1 and CDR2: LNHDA, SQIVND (reference sequence). DNA for the CDR3: TGTGCCAGTAGTCGACAGGGGGCTTACACCGGGGAGCTGTTTTTT. This sequence encodes CASSRQGAYTGELFF.